The present T cell receptor beta chain was sequenced within a study of blood T cell repertoires in COVID-19. At the level of the study: Sites across the United States, Italy and Spain contributed samples from acute and convalescent COVID-19.

Germline V gene data show CDR1 as LGHNA and CDR2 as YSLEER. V lost 4 bases and J lost 4; bases outside the gene matches: 4. The CDR3 sequence is 15 residues long. Clones were sequenced by immunoSEQ multiplex PCR, and TCRdb holds only the in-frame ones, with some missing. Of about 200,000 clones listed, more than 75% are singletons. The sample comprised PBMCs or T cells enriched from blood (not recorded which). The origin of this receptor is a woman between 45 and 60 years old with acute COVID-19. The gene calls are TRBV4-3 and TRBJ1-4, with 9 bases lining up with TRBD1. The CDR3 coding sequence is TGCGCCAGCAGCCGAAGGACAGGGGTTAATGAAAAACTGTTTTTT. Translation gives CASSRRTGVNEKLFF.